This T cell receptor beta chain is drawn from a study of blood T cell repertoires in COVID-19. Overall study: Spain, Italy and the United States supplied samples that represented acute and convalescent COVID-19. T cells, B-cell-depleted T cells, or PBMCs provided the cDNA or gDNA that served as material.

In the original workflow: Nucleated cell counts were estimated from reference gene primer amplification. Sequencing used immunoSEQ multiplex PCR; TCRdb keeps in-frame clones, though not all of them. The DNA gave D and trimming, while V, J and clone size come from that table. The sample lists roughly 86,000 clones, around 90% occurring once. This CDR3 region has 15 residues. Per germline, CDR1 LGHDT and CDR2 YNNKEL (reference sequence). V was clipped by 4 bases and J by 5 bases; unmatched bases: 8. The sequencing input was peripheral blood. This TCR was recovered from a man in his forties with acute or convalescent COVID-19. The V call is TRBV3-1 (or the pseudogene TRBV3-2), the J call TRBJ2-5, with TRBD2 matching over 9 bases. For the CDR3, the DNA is TGTGCCAGCAGCCTGGTCAGCGGGAGGCCCGAGACCCAGTACTTC. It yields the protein CASSLVSGRPETQYF.